Shown below are 5 T cell receptor beta chains from a single sample sequenced in a study of T cells after somatic rescue of genetic block. Generated by immunoSEQ multiplex PCR, the TCRdb table keeps only in-frame clones and is missing some. The repertoire has roughly 92,000 clones, just under 90% of them found once; the top ten carry 1.5% to 2%. The sequenced sample was peripheral blood mononuclear cells (PBMCs). The receptors originated from a young woman.

This clone has at least ten counts. The gene calls are TRBV6-1 and TRBJ1-5; TRBD1 matches 10 bases. The CDR3 has 15 residues. From germline, CDR1 is MNHNS and CDR2 SASEGT. Unmatched junction bases numbered 6, after V lost 5 bases and J lost 5 bases. Here the CDR3 DNA reads TGTGCCAGCAGTTGGACAGGGGGACAGGATCAGCCCCAGCATTTT. Encoded protein: CASSWTGGQDQPQHF.

This clone is medium-sized. The V and J genes are TRBV5-1 and TRBJ1-1, with D perhaps TRBD1 (6 bases). Trimming cost V 3 bases and J 5 bases, with 8 bases left between them. The germline gives CDR1 SGHRS, CDR2 YFSETQ. This CDR3 comprises 12 residues. Here the CDR3 DNA reads TGCGCCAGCAGCTATGACAGGACTGAAGCTTTCTTT. As protein: CASSYDRTEAFF.

The chain couples TRBV7-8 to TRBJ1-1, with TRBD1 matching over 7 bases. The germline gives CDR1 SGHVS, CDR2 FQNEAQ. The CDR3 length is 17 residues. With V trimmed by 2 bases and J by 1 base, 10 bases remained unmatched. The CDR3 DNA sequence: TGTGCCAGCAGCTTAATCTCAAGGGGGCCATGGAACACTGAAGCTTTCTTT. Protein: CASSLISRGPWNTEAFF.

The chain is built from TRBV5-6 and TRBJ1-4; the D gene is possibly TRBD1 (6 bases). Between the trimmed V and J ends, which lost 2 bases and 6 bases, there was a span of 14 bases. The length of the CDR3 is 15 residues. Germline CDR1 is SGHDT and CDR2 is YYEEEE. CDR3 coding DNA: TGTGCCAGCAGCTTTCGGACAGACCCCTATGAAAAACTGTTTTTT. Translation: CASSFRTDPYEKLFF. The whole variable domain, filled in from reference TRBV5-6 and TRBJ1-4, reads DAGVTQSPTHLIKTRGQQVTLRCSPKSGHDTVSWYQQALGQGPQFIFQYYEEEERQRGNFPDRFSGHQFPNYSSELNVNALLLGDSALYLCASSFRTDPYEKLFFGSGTQLSVL.

This rearrangement joins TRBV27 to TRBJ1-5; D may be TRBD1 (5 bases). The CDR3 totals 17 residues. V was shortened by 0 bases and J by 5 bases, with 17 bases between the two germline ends. Germline values: CDR1 MNHEY, CDR2 SMNVEV (reference sequence). CDR3 DNA sequence: TGTGCCAGCAGTTTATCGAGTTCTGGGGACCTCTATCAGCCCCAGCATTTT. Translated, it gives CASSLSSSGDLYQPQHF.